Included here is one T cell receptor (beta chain) sequence, with context. The antigen is not known. This entry is derived from a study of cytomegalovirus exposure and HLA in healthy donors. Study-level findings and limits: Only CMV serostatus was available as immune exposure information. At a 0.05 false discovery rate, a later analysis found around 17,000 TCR beta sequences to be associated with HLA alleles.

Primers included in the PCR were 60 Vbeta and 13 Jbeta primers. Data came from immunoSEQ multiplex PCR; TCRdb stores just in-frame clones and leaves some out. The sample holds fewer than 85,000 clones. Deletions cut 6 bases from V and 4 bases from J, with 13 bases between. Germline V CDR1 and CDR2: LNHDA, SQIVND (reference sequence). This CDR3 region has 14 residues. This sequence joins TRBV19 and TRBJ2-1; a possible D gene is TRBD1 (5 bases). The source of this sequence is a man aged 30-40 years in good health and CMV-seronegative. The material sequenced was PBMCs. The DNA of the CDR3 is TGTGCCAGTAGGGCACGACAGATTTACAATGAGCAGTTCTTC. It codes for CASRARQIYNEQFF.